Each of the 27 T cell receptor beta chains below was sequenced from the same sample in a study of shared clonotypes between healthy human individuals. Assay: immunoSEQ multiplex PCR; the TCRdb copy retains only in-frame clones and omits some. The sample shows about 2 million clones, roughly 96% of them seen only once. The source material was naive CD4+ T cells sorted from blood. Stated subset: CD45RA+ positively selected. Receptors originate from a man aged 18 to 29 in good health.

This chain connects TRBV4-3 to TRBJ2-3; D call uncertain. The CDR3 is made up of 15 amino acids. The V gene lost 0 bases and the J gene lost 2 bases, with 9 bases spanning the gap. Germline values: CDR1 LGHNA, CDR2 YSLEER. CDR3 residues: CASSQEGRNTDTQYF. CDR3 sequence (DNA): TGCGCCAGCAGCCAAGAAGGCCGGAACACAGATACGCAGTATTTT.

This clone was seen more than once but under ten times. The chain is built from TRBV7-8 and TRBJ1-5; D gene uncertain. From germline, CDR1 is SGHVS and CDR2 FQNEAQ. V was pared by 4 bases and J by 5 bases, with 9 bases between. This CDR3 comprises 13 residues. CDR3 DNA: TGTGCCAGCAGCTGGTCCGAATATCAGCCCCAGCATTTT. Translation: CASSWSEYQPQHF. Complete variable domain (other parts from reference TRBV7-8 and TRBJ1-5): GAGVSQSPRYKVAKRGQDVALRCDPISGHVSLFWYQQALGQGPEFLTYFQNEAQLDKSGLPSDRFFAERPEGSVSTLKIQRTQQEDSAVYLCASSWSEYQPQHFGDGTRLSIL.

The chain carries TRBV4-2 and TRBJ1-6; D call uncertain. The ends were cut back, 0 bases at V and 7 bases at J, with 13 bases in the middle. The CDR3 consists of 16 residues. Germline lookup yields CDR1 LGHNA and CDR2 YNFKEQ. CDR3 amino acids: CASSQDVNLSNSPLHF. CDR3 sequence (DNA): TGTGCCAGCAGCCAAGATGTTAACCTATCGAATTCACCCCTCCACTTT.

The chain recombines TRBV30 with TRBJ1-3, with 7 bases fitting TRBD1. Germline V CDR1 and CDR2: GTSNPN, SVGIG (reference sequence). After removal of 5 bases from V and 2 bases from J, the junction contained 15 bases not matched to a gene. The CDR3 totals 17 residues. The CDR3 nucleotides are TGTGCCTGGGTCGGGGACAGCTACTCGTCGGCTGGAAACACCATATATTTT. Encoded protein: CAWVGDSYSSAGNTIYF. Combining the CDR3 with reference TRBV30 and TRBJ1-3 gives the whole variable domain SQTIHQWPATLVQPVGSPLSLECTVEGTSNPNLYWYRQAAGRGLQLLFYSVGIGQISSEVPQNLSASRPQDRQFILSSKKLLLSDSGFYLCAWVGDSYSSAGNTIYFGEGSWLTVV.

The chain carries TRBV10-3 and TRBJ2-5; unclear D gene. V gave up 5 bases and J gave up 5 bases, with 9 bases separating them. Germline loops: CDR1 ENHRY, CDR2 SYGVKD. The CDR3 has 12 amino acids. The CDR3 DNA reads TGTGCCATCAGTCAAGTCCGGGAGACCCAGTACTTC. It codes for CAISQVRETQYF.

This clone was counted only a few times. This rearrangement joins TRBV7-2 to TRBJ1-6, with a possible D match to TRBD1 (6 bases). With 4 bases removed from V and 10 bases from J, the gap between germline ends came to 11 bases. This CDR3 is built from 13 residues. Germline V gene lookup returns CDR1 SGHTA and CDR2 FQGNSA. The CDR3 nucleotides are TGTGCCAGCAGCTCCACAGGGATCTCACCCCTCCACTTT. Its translation is CASSSTGISPLHF.

The chain uses TRBV4-1 and TRBJ2-5; TRBD1 matches at 10 bases. CDR1 MGHRA and CDR2 YSYEKL come from the germline V gene. The CDR3 runs 16 residues. V shed 4 bases, J shed 4 bases, and the junction held 9 bases outside the gene matches. The CDR3 DNA follows: TGCGCCAGCAGCCGGTGGGGACAGGGGATTGCAGAGACCCAGTACTTC. This encodes CASSRWGQGIAETQYF.

This clone was observed a single time. This sequence joins TRBV6-5 and TRBJ2-5; 8 bases align to TRBD2. V was pared by 2 bases and J by 6 bases, with 8 bases of the junction left unmatched. Germline V lookup: CDR1 MNHEY, CDR2 SVGAGI. The CDR3 consists of 15 residues. CDR3 loop: CASSYGREGLKTQYF. The CDR3 DNA reads TGTGCCAGCAGTTACGGTCGGGAGGGCCTGAAGACCCAGTACTTC.

The chain combines TRBV5-1 with TRBJ1-1; maybe TRBD1 (6 bases). The CDR3 contains 14 residues. V was clipped by 4 bases and J by 1 base, with 11 bases between them. The V gene's germline CDR1 is SGHRS and CDR2 YFSETQ. The DNA for the CDR3 is TGCGCCAGCAGCACCGGGACACCGAACACTGAAGCTTTCTTT. Translation: CASSTGTPNTEAFF.

V gene TRBV7-9 combines with J gene TRBJ1-5; D is possibly TRBD1 (6 bases). The V gene's germline CDR1 is SEHNR and CDR2 FQNEAQ (reference sequence). The ends were cut back, 1 base at V and 4 bases at J, with 17 bases in the middle. The CDR3 length is 17 residues. The CDR3 region is CASSLDQEGRGNQPQHF. Here the CDR3 DNA reads TGTGCCAGCAGCTTAGATCAGGAGGGGAGGGGGAATCAGCCCCAGCATTTT.

The chain joins TRBV7-9 to TRBJ1-2, with D possibly matching TRBD1 (5 bases). Germline values: CDR1 SEHNR, CDR2 FQNEAQ (reference sequence). V gave up 2 bases and J gave up 5 bases, with 9 bases separating them. The CDR3 loop spans 13 amino acids. The CDR3 DNA reads TGTGCCAGCAGCTTACGGGACGGTTATGGCTACACCTTC. It yields the protein CASSLRDGYGYTF.

In nucleotides, the CDR3 is TGTGCCAGAGTCCTAGCGGGAGGGCCGGGAAGCTCCTACGAGCAGTACTTC. Translation: CARVLAGGPGSSYEQYF. The V and J genes are TRBV6-4 and TRBJ2-7; 12 bases are shared with TRBD2. After removal of 9 bases from V and 0 bases from J, the junction contained 12 bases not matched to a gene. This CDR3 comprises 17 residues. CDR1 is MRHNA and CDR2 is SNTAGT in the germline V gene.

The chain has TRBV6-4 and TRBJ2-2; D is unclear. This CDR3 has 16 residues. The V gene lost 3 bases and the J gene lost 2 bases, with 13 bases spanning the gap. Per germline, CDR1 MRHNA and CDR2 SNTAGT. CDR3 bases: TGTGCCAGCAGTGAAATTGGCTCGCCAAACACCGGGGAGCTGTTTTTT. The encoded protein is CASSEIGSPNTGELFF.

The rearrangement links TRBV7-9 to TRBJ1-3; the D is unclear. The CDR3 has 13 residues. Trimming pared 3 bases from V and 7 bases from J, leaving 10 bases between. The germline V gene has CDR1 SEHNR and CDR2 FQNEAQ (reference sequence). The CDR3: CASSLSSSNTIYF. The CDR3 nucleotides read TGTGCCAGCAGCTTGTCCAGCTCCAACACCATATATTTT.

A remark on this clone: In the same sample, other DNA sequences code for this CDR3. The V and J genes are TRBV4-1 and TRBJ2-5, with 9 bases that match TRBD1. V lost 3 bases to trimming and J lost 4 bases; unmatched junction nucleotides: 3. Germline-derived CDR1 and CDR2 are MGHRA and YSYEKL. The CDR3 is made up of 14 amino acids. The CDR3 nucleotides are TGCGCCAGCAGCCAGGGGGACAGGGCAGAGACCCAGTACTTC. Translated: CASSQGDRAETQYF.

This chain connects TRBV28 to TRBJ2-7; 10 nucleotides match TRBD2. V shed 8 bases, J shed 0 bases, and the junction held 13 bases outside the gene matches. CDR1 MDHEN and CDR2 SYDVKM come from the germline V gene. This CDR3 contains 17 residues. The CDR3 DNA sequence: TGTGCCAGCTCACGGGTCACTAGCGGGGCCCGCTCCTACGAGCAGTACTTC. Protein sequence: CASSRVTSGARSYEQYF.

The CDR3 DNA reads as TGCGCCAGCAGCCGTTGGACAGGGACAGAGACCCAGTACTTC. This codes for CASSRWTGTETQYF. V gene TRBV5-1 combines with J gene TRBJ2-5; TRBD1 agrees at 8 bases. Losses at the gene ends were 4 bases for V and 4 bases for J; bases not matched to a gene: 6. Germline-derived CDR1 and CDR2 are SGHRS and YFSETQ. The CDR3 loop spans 14 amino acids.

J is TRBJ1-6 and V is TRBV7-3; no definite D call. Trimming took off 0 bases at V and 7 bases at J, with 7 bases between the two ends. CDR3 size: 14 residues. Looked up from germline, CDR1 is SGHTA and CDR2 is FQGTGA. In nucleotides, the CDR3 is TGTGCCAGCAGCTTAACGACATCGAATTCACCCCTCCACTTT. Protein sequence: CASSLTTSNSPLHF.

V and J are TRBV19 and TRBJ2-7; 9 positions agree with TRBD2. The length of the CDR3 is 14 residues. Germline values: CDR1 LNHDA, CDR2 SQIVND (reference sequence). With 10 bases clipped from V and 5 bases from J, the junction kept 12 bases outside the gene matches. The CDR3 region is CATGLAGGRDEQYF. The CDR3 coding sequence is TGTGCCACTGGCCTCGCGGGAGGGCGGGACGAGCAGTACTTC.

The rearrangement links TRBV11-2 to TRBJ2-2, with 9 nucleotides matching TRBD1. Germline assignment: CDR1 SGHAT and CDR2 FQNNGV. J lost 5 bases, V lost 5 bases, and 3 bases had no gene match. The CDR3 extends over 14 amino acids. CDR3 sequence: CASSDRGRTGELFF. The DNA of the CDR3 is TGTGCCAGCAGCGACAGGGGGAGGACCGGGGAGCTGTTTTTT.

This clone was seen a single time. This rearrangement joins TRBV7-2 to TRBJ1-1, with 7 bases that match TRBD1. Germline trimming cut 3 bases from V and 4 bases from J; bases unmatched to any gene: 8. Germline CDR1 and CDR2: SGHTA and FQGNSA. The CDR3 is 15 residues long. CDR3: CASSFRQGGGTEAFF. CDR3 bases: TGTGCCAGCAGCTTCCGACAGGGAGGGGGCACTGAAGCTTTCTTT.

The rearrangement links TRBV7-2 to TRBJ2-2; possible D gene TRBD1, 6 bases. There are 14 residues in the CDR3. The germline V gene has CDR1 SGHTA and CDR2 FQGNSA. With 5 bases removed from V and 1 base from J, the gap between germline ends came to 8 bases. CDR3 sequence reads: CASSETGNTGELFF. The CDR3 DNA follows: TGTGCCAGCAGCGAGACAGGGAACACCGGGGAGCTGTTTTTT.

The V call is TRBV7-9, the J call TRBJ1-3; the D gene is possibly TRBD1 (6 bases). Trimming pared 5 bases from V and 0 bases from J, leaving 11 bases between. The germline CDR1 and CDR2 sequences are SEHNR and FQNEAQ (reference sequence). The CDR3 is 15 residues long. The CDR3 reads CASSIIRGSGNTIYF. The DNA of the CDR3 is TGTGCCAGCAGCATAATCAGGGGCTCTGGAAACACCATATATTTT.

This clone has a handful of counts. The chain recombines TRBV18 with TRBJ1-3; D perhaps matches TRBD1 (5 bases). V was clipped by 0 bases and J by 0 bases, with 6 bases between them. This CDR3 comprises 15 residues. Germline V CDR1 and CDR2: KGHSH, LQKENI. The CDR3 coding sequence is TGTGCCAGCTCACCACCGACAGCCTCTGGAAACACCATATATTTT. This codes for CASSPPTASGNTIYF.

This chain uses TRBV4-3 with TRBJ2-7; D is possibly TRBD2 (5 bases). V lost 4 bases and J 2 bases, leaving 15 bases between the germline ends. CDR1 and CDR2 from the germline V gene are LGHNA and YSLEER. The CDR3 is 15 amino acids. The chain's CDR3 is CASSLNREGPYEQYF. CDR3 DNA: TGCGCCAGCAGCCTAAACCGGGAAGGGCCCTACGAGCAGTACTTC.

This clone was seen a handful of times. The chain links TRBV2 to TRBJ1-2; TRBD1 might be the D (6 bases). Germline V CDR1 and CDR2: SNHLY, FYNNEI. The CDR3 consists of 14 residues. V lost 10 bases to trimming and J lost 3 bases, with 18 bases between them. This chain's CDR3 is CAKTSRAGDYGYTF. The CDR3 DNA follows: TGTGCCAAAACTTCCAGGGCAGGGGACTATGGCTACACCTTC.

The rearrangement joins TRBV5-4 to TRBJ2-7; tentatively, D is TRBD2 (6 bases). Per the germline V gene, CDR1 is SGHNT and CDR2 is YYREEE (reference sequence). Deletions cut 0 bases from V and 6 bases from J, with 13 bases between. This CDR3 is built from 14 residues. CDR3 residues: CASSLGQKEGEQYF. The DNA for the CDR3 is TGTGCCAGCAGCTTGGGCCAAAAGGAGGGCGAGCAGTACTTC. The full variable domain, rest sourced from reference TRBV5-4 and TRBJ2-7, is ETGVTQSPTHLIKTRGQQVTLRCSSQSGHNTVSWYQQALGQGPQFIFQYYREEENGRGNFPPRFSGLQFPNYSSELNVNALELDDSALYLCASSLGQKEGEQYFGPGTRLTVT.